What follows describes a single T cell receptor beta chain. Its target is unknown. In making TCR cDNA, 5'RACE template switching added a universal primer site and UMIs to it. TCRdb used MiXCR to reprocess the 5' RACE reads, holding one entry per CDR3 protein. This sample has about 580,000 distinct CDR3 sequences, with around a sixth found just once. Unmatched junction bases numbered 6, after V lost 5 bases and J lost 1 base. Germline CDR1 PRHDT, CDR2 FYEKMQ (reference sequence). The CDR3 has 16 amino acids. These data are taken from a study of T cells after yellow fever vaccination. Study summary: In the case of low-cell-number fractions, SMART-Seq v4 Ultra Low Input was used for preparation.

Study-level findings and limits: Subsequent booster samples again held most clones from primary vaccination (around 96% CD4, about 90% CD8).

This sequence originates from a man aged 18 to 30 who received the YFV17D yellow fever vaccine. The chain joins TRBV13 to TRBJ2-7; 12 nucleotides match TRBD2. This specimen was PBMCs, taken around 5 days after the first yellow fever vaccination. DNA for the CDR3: TGTGCCAGCAGCATCCCCACTAGCGGGGGGTCCTACGAGCAGTACTTC. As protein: CASSIPTSGGSYEQYF.